The 8 T cell receptor beta chains below all came from one sample that was sequenced in a study of T-cell reconstitution after alpha-beta-depleted transplantation in children. Unique molecular identifiers featured in how the TCRbeta library was prepared. Using its own MiXCR run on the PCR reads, TCRdb lists one record per CDR3 protein. Among 450,000 to 550,000 distinct CDR3 sequences listed, roughly an eighth were seen once. The material sequenced was PBMCs, mostly from graft donor cells, taken 180 days after TCRalphabeta/CD19-depleted stem cell transplant. The receptors shown here come from a female patient aged 2-9 years who had a stem cell transplant for aplastic anemia, so the T cells may come from the graft donor.

This clonotype was picked up a small number of times. V and J are TRBV21-1 and TRBJ2-7; the table's D gene call, TRBD1, was not cross checked with the DNA. TRBV21-1 is a pseudogene segment. This CDR3 comprises 19 residues. This chain's CDR3 is CASSKAKDNRPPSSYEQYV. CDR3 nucleotides: TGTGCCAGCAGCAAAGCGAAGGACAATAGGCCACCCAGCTCCTACGAGCAGTACGTC.

CDR3: CSVELLAEETQYF. The CDR3 DNA reads as TGCAGCGTTGAGCTACTAGCGGAAGAGACCCAGTACTTC. The chain joins TRBV29-1 to TRBJ2-5; 8 nucleotides match TRBD2. V was pared by 3 bases and J by 3 bases, with 3 bases of the junction left unmatched. The germline CDR1 and CDR2 sequences are SQVTM and ANQGSEA. The CDR3 sequence is 13 residues long. Filled out from reference TRBV29-1 and TRBJ2-5, the complete variable domain reads SAVISQKPSRDICQRGTSLTIQCQVDSQVTMMFWYRQQPGQSLTLIATANQGSEATYESGFVIDKFPISRPNLTFSTLTVSNMSPEDSSIYLCSVELLAEETQYFGPGTRLLVL.

This clonotype has only a few counts. DNA of the CDR3: TGCAGTGCCAGGGGGCGAGGGCACACAGATACGCAGTATTTT. Its translation: CSARGRGHTDTQYF. The chain has TRBV20-1 and TRBJ2-3, with 8 bases fitting TRBD1. The length of the CDR3 is 14 residues. V lost 6 bases to trimming and J lost 2 bases; unmatched junction nucleotides: 7. CDR1 is DFQATT and CDR2 is SNEGSKA in the germline V gene (reference sequence).

This clonotype has more than one count but fewer than ten. With a much larger clone just one base away, this may be a read error. This rearrangement joins TRBV11-3 to TRBJ1-1; D perhaps matches TRBD1 (5 bases). Germline V CDR1 and CDR2: SGHNT, YENEEA. V shed 4 bases and J shed 1 base, with 7 bases lying between them. The CDR3 has 13 residues. Written as DNA, the CDR3 is TGTGCCAGCAGCTGGGGACCGAACACTGAAGCTTTCTTT. Its translation: CASSWGPNTEAFF.

A few counts support this clonotype. The rearrangement links TRBV29-1 to TRBJ2-7, with 9 bases identical to TRBD1. Per the germline V gene, CDR1 is SQVTM and CDR2 is ANQGSEA. The CDR3 has 15 amino acids. In DNA, the CDR3 is TGCACCCAACGCCATATTAGGACAGGGGACTACGAGCAGTACGTC. It codes for CTQRHIRTGDYEQYV.

This clonotype was recorded a few times. The chain is built from TRBV20-1 and TRBJ2-1; D not resolved. V gave up 0 bases and J gave up 10 bases, with 22 bases separating them. The CDR3 contains 16 residues. Germline CDR1 reads DFQATT; CDR2 reads SNEGSKA (reference sequence). CDR3 amino acids: CSARDSSPGPSPEQFF. The CDR3 region has the DNA TGCAGTGCTAGAGATTCGAGCCCCGGGCCATCCCCAGAGCAGTTCTTC.

V gene TRBV6-1 combines with J gene TRBJ1-5, with 9 bases lining up with TRBD1. V lost 5 bases and J lost 0; bases outside the gene matches: 2. The CDR3 has 15 residues. The germline gives CDR1 MNHNS, CDR2 SASEGT. Written as DNA, the CDR3 is TGTGCCAGCAGTCGGACAGGGGTTAGCAATCAGCCCCAGCATTTT. This translates into CASSRTGVSNQPQHF.

The table lists this clonotype with a few counts. The V call is TRBV28, the J call TRBJ2-7; D could derive from TRBD1 or TRBD2 (5 bases each). Germline V gene data show CDR1 as MDHEN and CDR2 as SYDVKM. V dropped 7 bases and J dropped 7 bases, with 11 bases sitting between them. The length of the CDR3 is 11 residues. Here the CDR3 DNA reads TGTGCCAGCACTTATTGGGGGGAGCAGTACTTC. Its translation: CASTYWGEQYF. The full variable domain, rest sourced from reference TRBV28 and TRBJ2-7, is DVKVTQSSRYLVKRTGEKVFLECVQDMDHENMFWYRQDPGLGLRLIYFSYDVKMKEKGDIPEGYSVSREKKERFSLILESASTNQTSMYLCASTYWGEQYFGPGTRLTVT.